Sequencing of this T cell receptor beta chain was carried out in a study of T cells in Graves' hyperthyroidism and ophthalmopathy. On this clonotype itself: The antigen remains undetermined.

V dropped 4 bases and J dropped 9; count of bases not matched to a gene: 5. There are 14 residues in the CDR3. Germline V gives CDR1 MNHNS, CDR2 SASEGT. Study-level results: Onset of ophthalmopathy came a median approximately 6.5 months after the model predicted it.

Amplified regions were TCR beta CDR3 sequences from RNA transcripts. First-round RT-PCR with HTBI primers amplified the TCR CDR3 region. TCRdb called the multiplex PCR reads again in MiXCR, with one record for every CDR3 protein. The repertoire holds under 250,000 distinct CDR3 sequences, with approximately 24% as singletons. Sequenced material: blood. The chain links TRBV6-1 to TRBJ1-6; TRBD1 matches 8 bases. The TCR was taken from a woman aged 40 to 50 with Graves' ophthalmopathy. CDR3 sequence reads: CASSGGQGSSPLHF. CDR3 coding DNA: TGTGCCAGCAGTGGAGGACAGGGAAGTTCACCCCTCCACTTT.